The present T cell receptor (beta chain) was sequenced within a study of cytomegalovirus exposure and HLA in healthy donors. Study results and limitations: It was approximately 150 TCR beta chains that were listed as cytomegalovirus-associated. Reportedly, a later analysis found an Asian-associated ancestry cluster had fewer N-insertions than the approximately 670-donor mean. A further, later analysis showed that HLA-associated TCR beta chains (compared with equally common others) were more clonally expanded.

Points on this clone: Its antigen is as yet unknown.

The study ran its PCR with 60 Vbeta and 13 Jbeta primers. Authors' data handling: Later analysis identified some 88 million unique TCR beta chains, about 10 million shared. Method: immunoSEQ multiplex PCR; TCRdb's copy keeps in-frame clones and lacks some. V and J calls and clone size come straight from that table; D and trimming were deduced from the DNA. Of about 200,000 clones listed, 70% to 80% were seen once; the top ten hold 0.22%. Germline-derived CDR1 and CDR2 are LNHDA and SQIVND (reference sequence). This CDR3 has 14 residues. The germline V and J ends were trimmed by 4 bases and 7 bases, with 14 bases remaining between them.

This clonotype originated in a girl under 10 years old in good health and CMV-seronegative. J is TRBJ2-4 and V is TRBV19; TRBD1 might be the D (6 bases). Sequencing used PBMCs. CDR3: CASSTTGLWNIQYF. The DNA for the CDR3 is TGTGCCAGTAGTACTACAGGGCTATGGAACATTCAGTACTTC. The full variable domain, in which reference TRBV19 and TRBJ2-4 provide the parts outside the CDR3, is DGGITQSPKYLFRKEGQNVTLSCEQNLNHDAMYWYRQDPGQGLRLIYYSQIVNDFQKGDIAEGYSVSREKKESFPLTVTSAQKNPTAFYLCASSTTGLWNIQYFGAGTRLSVL.